Following are 26 T cell receptor beta chains from one sample sequenced in a study of PD-1 blockade in classical Hodgkin lymphoma (dated by TCRdb to 2018 to 2020). Interpreted using the paper, the time point label stands for: cycle 2 day 1 (C2D1) of nivolumab. Every trial patient had relapsed following autologous stem cell transplantation, and prior brentuximab vedotin exposure was what differed among cohorts A, B and C. Libraries came from the immunoSEQ multiplex PCR assay. TCRdb retrieved this table from immuneACCESS and kept in-frame rearrangements only. Not all clones are present; in checked studies, unresolved V genes account for under half, and no reason is known for the remainder. The sample table contains around 7,300 clones; only one count was recorded for about 75% of them. The ten largest clones add up to 34% of the sample. The starting material was peripheral blood mononuclear cells (PBMCs), obtained before the second cycle of nivolumab. Receptors originate from a human donor with classical Hodgkin lymphoma.

Concerning this clone itself: One junction end does not reproduce the germline sequence, and a read error may be involved. CDR3 in DNA: TGTGCCAGCAACCCTGGGAATATGGGAGGGGCTGACGTCCTTTTT. This sequence encodes CASNPGNMGGADVLF. The rearrangement joins TRBV2 to TRBJ1-4, with TRBD1 as a possible D gene (5 bases). The CDR3 is 15 residues long. CDR1 is SNHLY and CDR2 is FYNNEI in the germline V gene.

The rearrangement joins TRBV5-4 to TRBJ2-1, with TRBD2 matching over 8 bases. The CDR3 totals 15 residues. Germline-derived CDR1 and CDR2 are SGHNT and YYREEE (reference sequence). The ends lost 2 bases at V and 7 bases at J; junction bases unmatched: 8. The DNA for the CDR3 is TGTGCCAGCAGCTTACCTAGCGGGCCCCGGAATGAGCAGTTCTTC. Protein product: CASSLPSGPRNEQFF.

The chain recombines TRBV18 with TRBJ2-1; 12 bases line up with TRBD2. The germline V gene has CDR1 KGHSH and CDR2 LQKENI. V lost 3 bases to trimming and J lost 5 bases; unmatched junction nucleotides: 5. CDR3 length: 16 amino acids. The CDR3 bases are TGTGCCAGCTCACCGAAGCGGACTAGCGGGAACAATGAGCAGTTCTTC. This translates into CASSPKRTSGNNEQFF.

The rearrangement joins TRBV6-5 to TRBJ2-5; D gene unclear. This CDR3 is 14 amino acids long. Germline V CDR1 and CDR2: MNHEY, SVGAGI. The V end was cut by 0 bases, the J end by 7 bases, with 12 bases between. The CDR3 DNA reads TGTGCCAGCAGTTACTCGTCCCTAGGTGGGACCCAGTACTTC. It codes for CASSYSSLGGTQYF.

This chain links TRBV14 with TRBJ1-3; tentative D call: TRBD1 (5 bases). Germline V gives CDR1 SGHDN, CDR2 FVKESK. CDR3 length: 17 amino acids. The V gene lost 0 bases and the J gene lost 3 bases, with 15 bases spanning the gap. The CDR3 is CASSQEEGRRRGNTIYF. CDR3 DNA sequence: TGTGCCAGCAGCCAAGAAGAGGGGAGGCGACGTGGAAACACCATATATTTT.

The chain has TRBV4-1 and TRBJ2-2; 16 bases are shared with TRBD2. V dropped 1 base and J dropped 5; count of bases not matched to a gene: 10. The CDR3 consists of 20 residues. Germline values: CDR1 MGHRA, CDR2 YSYEKL. The CDR3 spells CASSQGGPGLAGGRTGELFF. The DNA for the CDR3 is TGCGCCAGCAGCCAAGGAGGGCCGGGACTAGCGGGAGGGAGAACCGGGGAGCTGTTTTTT.

This chain joins TRBV19 and TRBJ1-2, with D possibly TRBD1 on 6 matching bases. Germline assignment: CDR1 LNHDA and CDR2 SQIVND (reference sequence). V dropped 4 bases and J dropped 4 bases, with 16 bases sitting between them. The CDR3 covers 15 residues. The CDR3 coding sequence is TGTGCCAGTAGTACTGGACAGCCCCTGGCCTATGGCTACACCTTC. Its translation is CASSTGQPLAYGYTF.

This chain uses TRBV19 with TRBJ1-5; no clear D gene. This CDR3 contains 14 residues. CDR1 and CDR2 from the germline V gene are LNHDA and SQIVND (reference sequence). Trimming removed 3 bases from V and 0 bases from J, with 6 bases in between. CDR3 nucleotides: TGTGCCAGTAGTATGGGATCTAGCAATCAGCCCCAGCATTTT. Protein product: CASSMGSSNQPQHF.

This chain uses TRBV28 with TRBJ2-1, with D perhaps assigned TRBD1 or TRBD2 (5 bases each). CDR1 is MDHEN and CDR2 is SYDVKM in the germline V gene. CDR3 size: 13 residues. With 3 bases removed from V and 11 bases from J, the gap between germline ends came to 14 bases. The CDR3 is CASSLGSGRQQFF. In DNA form, the CDR3 reads TGTGCCAGCAGTTTGGGGTCAGGGAGACAGCAGTTCTTC.

This chain links TRBV19 with TRBJ2-1; D might be TRBD2 (5 bases). This CDR3 spans 15 amino acids. Germline-derived CDR1 and CDR2 are LNHDA and SQIVND (reference sequence). Trimming removed 7 bases at V and 0 bases at J, with 13 bases between. CDR3 bases: TGTGCCAGTACCCTTGGGAGCATCTCCTACAATGAGCAGTTCTTC. Protein sequence: CASTLGSISYNEQFF.

The chain uses TRBV28 and TRBJ2-6, with D unclear. The CDR3 has 18 residues. CDR1 is MDHEN, CDR2 SYDVKM, per germline. V lost 5 bases to trimming and J lost 5 bases, with 22 bases between them. In DNA form, the CDR3 reads TGTGCCAGCAGTGTGGAGAGCTTGACACAAAGTCGGGCCAACGTCCTGACTTTC. It encodes CASSVESLTQSRANVLTF.

The chain couples TRBV5-6 to TRBJ2-1, with 12 nucleotides matching TRBD2. The V gene's germline CDR1 is SGHDT and CDR2 YYEEEE. The CDR3 runs to 17 residues. The J segment lost 2 bases and the V segment lost 5 bases, leaving 8 bases of the junction unmatched. The CDR3 protein is CASSQRGLAGTYNEQFF. DNA for the CDR3: TGTGCCAGCAGTCAGCGCGGACTAGCGGGAACCTACAATGAGCAGTTCTTC.

This clone was recorded once. This CDR3 fails to terminate in the conserved phenylalanine or tryptophan, so it likely reflects a read error. The V and J genes are TRBV6-5 and TRBJ1-2; no clear D gene. V was trimmed by 6 bases and J by 6 bases, leaving 11 bases between them. In germline, CDR1 is MNHEY, CDR2 SVGAGI. The CDR3 is 12 amino acids. CDR3 in DNA: TGTGCCAGCAGACGCGGGGAGGATGGCTACACCCTC. This codes for CASRRGEDGYTL.

The CDR3 region has the DNA TGTGCCAGCACACCGACGGGGGGCGGCTATGGCTACACCTTC. Amino acids: CASTPTGGGYGYTF. The chain combines TRBV5-4 with TRBJ1-2; TRBD1 might be the D (6 bases). Germline CDR1 SGHNT, CDR2 YYREEE (reference sequence). The ends were cut back, 6 bases at V and 4 bases at J, with 16 bases in the middle. The CDR3 consists of 14 residues.

The chain carries TRBV7-8 and TRBJ2-7; no firm D call. With 1 base removed from V and 0 bases from J, the gap between germline ends came to 13 bases. The germline V gene encodes CDR1 SGHVS and CDR2 FQNEAQ. The CDR3 extends over 16 amino acids. In DNA, the CDR3 is TGTGCCAGCAGCTTAGTAGCCAGCGTTGTCTCCTACGAGCAGTACTTC. This translates into CASSLVASVVSYEQYF.

The chain carries TRBV5-8 and TRBJ1-2, with D perhaps TRBD1 (5 bases). The CDR3 spans 14 residues. Germline V gives CDR1 SGHTS, CDR2 YDEGEE. V was pared by 2 bases and J by 3 bases, with 11 bases between. The CDR3 coding sequence is TGTGCCAGCAGCTTACCTGCGGGACACTATGGCTACACCTTC. Protein product: CASSLPAGHYGYTF.

The chain joins TRBV27 to TRBJ1-2, with 7 bases matching TRBD1. The CDR3 sequence is 15 residues long. V shed 0 bases, J shed 3 bases, and the junction held 4 bases outside the gene matches. Germline CDR1 is MNHEY and CDR2 is SMNVEV (reference sequence). The CDR3 reads CASSLSRQGDYGYTF. In nucleotides, the CDR3 is TGTGCCAGCAGTTTATCTCGACAGGGAGACTATGGCTACACCTTC.

This sequence joins TRBV5-6 and TRBJ2-7, with 7 bases aligning to TRBD1. Germline assignment: CDR1 SGHDT and CDR2 YYEEEE. This CDR3 is 14 amino acids long. V shed 3 bases, J shed 0 bases, and the junction held 3 bases outside the gene matches. The CDR3 reads CASSYGQDSYEQYF. DNA of the CDR3: TGTGCCAGCAGCTATGGACAGGACTCCTACGAGCAGTACTTC. Variable domain in full (rest from reference TRBV5-6 and TRBJ2-7): DAGVTQSPTHLIKTRGQQVTLRCSPKSGHDTVSWYQQALGQGPQFIFQYYEEEERQRGNFPDRFSGHQFPNYSSELNVNALLLGDSALYLCASSYGQDSYEQYFGPGTRLTVT.

The V gene is TRBV4-2, the J gene TRBJ2-3, with 11 bases lining up with TRBD2. The CDR3 has 16 amino acids. Germline CDR1 is LGHNA and CDR2 is YNFKEQ. The junction had 8 bases not matched to a gene; V was cut back by 4 bases and J by 5 bases. The CDR3 reads CASSPRLAGYQDTQYF. The CDR3 bases are TGTGCCAGCAGCCCTAGACTAGCGGGATATCAAGATACGCAGTATTTT.

This rearrangement joins TRBV30 to TRBJ1-1; D is perhaps TRBD1 (5 bases). Deletions cut 1 base from V and 4 bases from J, with 10 bases between. Germline V gene sequence: CDR1 GTSNPN, CDR2 SVGIG (reference sequence). The CDR3 spans 13 residues. The CDR3 sequence is CAWSGGLSTEAFF. CDR3 in DNA: TGTGCCTGGAGTGGGGGACTGAGCACTGAAGCTTTCTTT.

This chain connects TRBV5-1 to TRBJ2-2, with 9 positions matching TRBD1. The CDR3 consists of 15 residues. V lost 4 bases to trimming and J lost 5 bases; unmatched junction nucleotides: 6. Germline V CDR1 and CDR2: SGHRS, YFSETQ. Here the CDR3 reads CASSGRTGVTGELFF. The CDR3 DNA reads TGCGCCAGCAGCGGGCGGACAGGGGTAACCGGGGAGCTGTTTTTT. Supplemented by reference TRBV5-1 and TRBJ2-2, the full variable domain reads KAGVTQTPRYLIKTRGQQVTLSCSPISGHRSVSWYQQTPGQGLQFLFEYFSETQRNKGNFPGRFSGRQFSNSRSEMNVSTLELGDSALYLCASSGRTGVTGELFFGEGSRLTVL.

This clone was observed a few times. The CDR3 spells CASSLQGVVGTGELFF. The CDR3 coding sequence is TGTGCCAGCAGCTTGCAGGGCGTGGTAGGGACCGGGGAGCTGTTTTTT. J is TRBJ2-2 and V is TRBV5-4, with TRBD1 as a possible D gene (5 bases). The V gene's germline CDR1 is SGHNT and CDR2 YYREEE (reference sequence). The germline V and J ends were trimmed by 1 base and 5 bases, with 15 bases remaining between them. This CDR3 has 16 amino acids.

The J gene is TRBJ2-5, the V gene TRBV7-9; D possibly corresponds to TRBD2 (6 bases). Germline-derived CDR1 and CDR2 are SEHNR and FQNEAQ (reference sequence). The V end lost 8 bases, the J end lost 7 bases, and 20 bases lay between the germline ends. The CDR3 runs 14 residues. In DNA, the CDR3 is TGTGCCAGCCGGGGAGGCGGGGTTCGGCGGACCCAGTACTTC. Translation: CASRGGGVRRTQYF.

This chain uses TRBV6-6 with TRBJ2-5; 7 bases match TRBD1. This CDR3 spans 14 amino acids. Germline V lookup: CDR1 MNHNY, CDR2 SVGAGI (reference sequence). With 6 bases clipped from V and 5 bases from J, the junction kept 9 bases outside the gene matches. CDR3 in amino acids: CASRPTGSMETQYF. CDR3 coding DNA: TGTGCCAGCAGACCGACAGGGTCAATGGAGACCCAGTACTTC.

The V and J genes are TRBV6-5 and TRBJ2-2; no reliable D call. Germline V gene data show CDR1 as MNHEY and CDR2 as SVGAGI. Trimming stripped 0 bases from V and 1 base from J, with 0 bases between. The CDR3 length is 13 residues. The CDR3 nucleotides are TGTGCCAGCAGTTACTCGAACACCGGGGAGCTGTTTTTT. Its translation: CASSYSNTGELFF.

The chain has TRBV19 and TRBJ1-2; unclear D gene. The CDR3 is 14 residues long. Germline CDR1 and CDR2: LNHDA and SQIVND (reference sequence). The germline V and J ends were trimmed by 6 bases and 8 bases, with 19 bases remaining between them. This CDR3 is CASRGQVGRRGYTF. CDR3 nucleotides: TGTGCCAGTAGAGGGCAGGTCGGTAGAAGGGGCTACACCTTC.